Included here is one T cell receptor (beta chain) sequence, with context. Germline V lookup: CDR1 SGHRS, CDR2 YFSETQ. The CDR3 totals 14 residues. V dropped 4 bases and J dropped 5; count of bases not matched to a gene: 8. The sample belongs to a study of blood T cell repertoires in COVID-19. About the study: Acute-phase and convalescent COVID-19 samples originated in the United States, Italy and Spain. In each case, the material was cDNA or gDNA derived from T cells, B-cell-depleted T cells, or PBMCs.

Authors' data handling: Researchers report that nucleated cell counts were estimated from reference gene primer amplification. Some clones are missing from TCRdb's copy, which holds only in-frame ones; the method was immunoSEQ multiplex PCR. That table gives V, J and clone size, and the DNA gave D and trimming. The table records fewer than 200,000 clones, around 87% of them present only once. Followed over time, Seattle patients had been enrolled while infection was active. This chain uses TRBV5-1 with TRBJ1-1; the match to TRBD1 covers 7 bases. Sequenced: peripheral blood. This sequence was found in a woman aged 80 or over with COVID-19, enrolled during active disease. This CDR3 is CASSPQGVRTEAFF. CDR3 coding DNA: TGCGCCAGCAGCCCTCAGGGGGTAAGGACTGAAGCTTTCTTT.